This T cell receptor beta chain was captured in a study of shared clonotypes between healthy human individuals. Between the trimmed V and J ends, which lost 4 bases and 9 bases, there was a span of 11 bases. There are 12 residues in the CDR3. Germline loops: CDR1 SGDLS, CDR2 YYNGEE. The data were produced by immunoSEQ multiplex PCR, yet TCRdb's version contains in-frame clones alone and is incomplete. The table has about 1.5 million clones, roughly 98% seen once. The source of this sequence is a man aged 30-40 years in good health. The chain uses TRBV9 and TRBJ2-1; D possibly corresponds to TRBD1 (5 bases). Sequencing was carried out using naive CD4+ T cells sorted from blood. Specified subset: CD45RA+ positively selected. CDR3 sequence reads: CASSLRQTEQFF. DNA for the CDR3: TGTGCCAGCAGCCTTCGACAGACTGAGCAGTTCTTC.